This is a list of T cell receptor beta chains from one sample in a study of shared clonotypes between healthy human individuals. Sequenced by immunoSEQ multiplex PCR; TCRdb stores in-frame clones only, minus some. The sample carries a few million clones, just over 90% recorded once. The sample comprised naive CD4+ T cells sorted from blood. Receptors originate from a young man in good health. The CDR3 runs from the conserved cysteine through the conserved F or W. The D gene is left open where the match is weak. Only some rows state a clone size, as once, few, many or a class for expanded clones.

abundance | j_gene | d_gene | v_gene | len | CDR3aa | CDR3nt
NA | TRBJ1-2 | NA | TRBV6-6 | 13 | CASRGDQGYGYTF | TGTGCCAGCAGGGGAGATCAGGGCTATGGCTACACCTTC
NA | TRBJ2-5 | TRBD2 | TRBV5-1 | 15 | CASSLSLAGWETQYF | TGCGCCAGCAGCTTGTCGCTAGCGGGATGGGAGACCCAGTACTTC
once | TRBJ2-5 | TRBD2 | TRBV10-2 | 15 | CASRKLAGGGETQYF | TGCGCCAGCAGAAAACTAGCGGGGGGGGGAGAGACCCAGTACTTC
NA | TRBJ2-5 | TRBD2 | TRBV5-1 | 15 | CASSLTSGGRETQYF | TGCGCCAGCAGCTTGACTAGCGGGGGGCGGGAGACCCAGTACTTC
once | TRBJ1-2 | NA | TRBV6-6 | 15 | CASSYLSHSGNGYTF | TGTGCCAGCAGTTATTTGAGTCATTCGGGAAACGGCTACACCTTC
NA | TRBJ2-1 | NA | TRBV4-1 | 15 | CASSRRGLTNNEQFF | TGCGCCAGCAGCAGGCGAGGACTGACGAACAATGAGCAGTTCTTC
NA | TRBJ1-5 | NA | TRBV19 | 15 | CASSPHAGVNQPQHF | TGTGCCAGTAGCCCCCACGCAGGGGTGAATCAGCCCCAGCATTTT
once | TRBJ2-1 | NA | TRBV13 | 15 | CASSPVSTHTTEQFF | TGTGCCAGCAGCCCCGTAAGCACCCATACCACTGAGCAGTTCTTC
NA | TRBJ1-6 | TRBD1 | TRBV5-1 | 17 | CASSLPGTGTNNSPLHF | TGCGCCAGCAGCCTACCCGGGACAGGGACGAATAATTCACCCCTCCACTTT
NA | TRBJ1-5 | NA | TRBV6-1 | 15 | CASSGQVGGNQPQHF | TGTGCCAGCAGTGGACAGGTCGGGGGCAATCAGCCCCAGCATTTT
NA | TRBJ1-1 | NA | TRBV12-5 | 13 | CASGLRSGTEAFF | TGTGCTAGTGGTTTGCGGTCTGGGACTGAAGCTTTCTTT
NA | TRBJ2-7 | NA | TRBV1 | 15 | CTSSRLPGPFYEQYF | TGCACCAGCAGCCGGCTCCCTGGGCCCTTCTACGAGCAGTACTTC
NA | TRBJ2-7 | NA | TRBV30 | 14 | CAWRPGTQRYEQYF | TGTGCCTGGAGGCCCGGGACCCAGAGATACGAGCAGTACTTC
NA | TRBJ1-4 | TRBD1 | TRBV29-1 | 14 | CSVRDSTTNEKLFF | TGCAGCGTTAGGGACAGCACAACTAATGAAAAACTGTTTTTT
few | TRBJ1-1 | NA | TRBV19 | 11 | CASSGRGEAFF | TGTGCCAGTAGCGGCAGGGGTGAAGCTTTCTTT
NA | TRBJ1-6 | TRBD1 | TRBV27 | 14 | CASSRDRGTRPLHF | TGTGCCAGCAGCCGGGACAGGGGCACTAGGCCCCTCCACTTT
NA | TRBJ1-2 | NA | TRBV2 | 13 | CASSDGRGDGYTF | TGTGCCAGCAGTGACGGTAGGGGGGATGGCTACACCTTC
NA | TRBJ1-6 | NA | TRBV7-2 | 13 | CASSLGDIPPLHF | TGTGCCAGCAGCTTAGGGGACATACCACCCCTCCACTTT
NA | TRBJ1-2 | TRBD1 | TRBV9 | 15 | CASSGGTGKHYGYTF | TGTGCCAGCAGCGGGGGGACAGGGAAACACTATGGCTACACCTTC
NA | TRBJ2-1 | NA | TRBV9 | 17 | CASSPLGGREMYNEQFF | TGTGCCAGCAGCCCCCTGGGGGGGCGGGAGATGTACAATGAGCAGTTCTTC
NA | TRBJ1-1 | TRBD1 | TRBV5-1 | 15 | CASSLGTGLTTEAFF | TGCGCCAGCAGCTTGGGGACAGGGTTGACGACTGAAGCTTTCTTT
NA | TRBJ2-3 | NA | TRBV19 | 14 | CVFFTGPTLDTQYF | TGTGTTTTTTTTACGGGGCCCACCCTCGATACGCAGTATTTT
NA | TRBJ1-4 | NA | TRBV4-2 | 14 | CASSQGVGGEKLFF | TGTGCCAGCAGCCAGGGGGTAGGAGGAGAAAAACTGTTTTTT
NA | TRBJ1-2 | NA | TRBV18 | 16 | CASSPPSTPGAYGYTF | TGTGCCAGCTCACCACCCTCGACTCCAGGAGCCTATGGCTACACCTTC
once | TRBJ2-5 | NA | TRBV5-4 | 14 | CASSLDSGQETQYF | TGTGCCAGCAGCTTGGATTCAGGGCAAGAGACCCAGTACTTC
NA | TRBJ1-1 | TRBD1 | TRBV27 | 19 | CASSLYRGGGRVGNTEAFF | TGTGCCAGCAGTTTATATAGGGGAGGGGGCAGGGTTGGGAACACTGAAGCTTTCTTT
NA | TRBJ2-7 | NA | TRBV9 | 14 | CASSVAGGGSIPHF | TGTGCCAGCAGCGTAGCTGGCGGAGGGAGCATACCCCACTTC